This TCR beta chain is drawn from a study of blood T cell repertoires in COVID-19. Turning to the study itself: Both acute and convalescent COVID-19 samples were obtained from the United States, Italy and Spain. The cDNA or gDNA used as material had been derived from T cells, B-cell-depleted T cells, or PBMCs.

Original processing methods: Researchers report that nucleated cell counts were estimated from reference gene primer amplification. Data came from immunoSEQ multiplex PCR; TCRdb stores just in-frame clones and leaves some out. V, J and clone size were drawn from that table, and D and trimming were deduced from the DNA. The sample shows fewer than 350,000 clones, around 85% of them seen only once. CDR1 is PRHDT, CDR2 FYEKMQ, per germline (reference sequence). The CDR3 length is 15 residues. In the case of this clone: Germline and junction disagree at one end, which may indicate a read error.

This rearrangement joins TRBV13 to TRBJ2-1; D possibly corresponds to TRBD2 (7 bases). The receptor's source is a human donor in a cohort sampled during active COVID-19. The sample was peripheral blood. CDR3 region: CASSLVGGPFNEQFF. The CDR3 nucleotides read TGTGCCAGCAGTTTAGTGGGGGGGCCCTTCAATGAGCAGTTCTTC.